This TCR beta chain was identified in a study of Ad26.COV2.S vaccination and SARS-CoV-2 variants. For the study at large: In the study, Ad26.COV2.S was injected intramuscularly once, or twice 56 days apart. Study-wide findings and caveats: Total responses of T cells may have been underestimated by the analyses of TCR breadth and depth.

Comments on this clone: The target antigen is unknown.

Stated treatment: around 19 received Ad26.COV2.S at low or high dose, single or two shots; five or six received placebo; per-sample allocation not given. Vaccine and placebo recipients were sampled on day 63 after the first injection. Donor was an adult aged 18-55 years in Boston. The method was immunoSEQ multiplex PCR; TCRdb's version includes in-frame clones alone and lacks a portion of them. Of about 350,000 clones in the sample, less than 90% were seen once. The CDR3 covers 13 residues. V lost 3 bases to trimming and J lost 0 bases, with 3 bases between them. Germline V CDR1 and CDR2: SGHVS, FQNEAQ.

This chain connects TRBV7-8 to TRBJ1-5; D remains unclear. The sequence came from a person aged 18-65 years who received the Ad26.COV2.S COVID-19 vaccine or a placebo. The starting material was peripheral blood, obtained in a trial of Ad26.COV2.S vaccine versus placebo. The CDR3 loop reads CASSFGSNQPQHF. The CDR3 DNA is TGTGCCAGCAGCTTTGGTAGCAATCAGCCCCAGCATTTT.